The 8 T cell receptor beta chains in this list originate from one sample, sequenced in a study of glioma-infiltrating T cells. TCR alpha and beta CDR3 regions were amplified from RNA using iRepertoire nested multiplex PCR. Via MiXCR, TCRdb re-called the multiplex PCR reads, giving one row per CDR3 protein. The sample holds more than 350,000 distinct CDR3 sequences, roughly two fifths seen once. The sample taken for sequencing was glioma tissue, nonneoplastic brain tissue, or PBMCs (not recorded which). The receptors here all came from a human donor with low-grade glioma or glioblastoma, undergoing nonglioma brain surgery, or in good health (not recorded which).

For the CDR3, the DNA is TGTGCCAGCAGCCTGTGCAACACTGAAGCTTTCTTT. Amino acid sequence: CASSLCNTEAFF. The chain joins TRBV7-9 to TRBJ1-1; no clear D gene. Trimming removed 5 bases from V and 2 bases from J, with 6 bases in between. This CDR3 is 12 amino acids long. Looked up from germline, CDR1 is SEHNR and CDR2 is FQNEAQ (reference sequence).

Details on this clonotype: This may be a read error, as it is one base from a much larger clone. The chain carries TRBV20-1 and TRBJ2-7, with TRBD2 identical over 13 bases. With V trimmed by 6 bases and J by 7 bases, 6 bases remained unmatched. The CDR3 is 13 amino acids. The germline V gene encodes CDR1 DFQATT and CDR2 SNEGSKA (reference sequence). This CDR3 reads CSATGLAGVEQYF. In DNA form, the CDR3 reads TGCAGTGCCACAGGACTAGCGGGAGTTGAGCAGTACTTC.

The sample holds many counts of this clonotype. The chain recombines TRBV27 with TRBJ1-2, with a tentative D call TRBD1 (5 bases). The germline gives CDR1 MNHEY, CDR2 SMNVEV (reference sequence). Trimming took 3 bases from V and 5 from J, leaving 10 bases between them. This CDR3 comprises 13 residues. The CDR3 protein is CASSLGPMYGYTF. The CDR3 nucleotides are TGTGCCAGCAGTTTGGGGCCGATGTATGGCTACACCTTC.

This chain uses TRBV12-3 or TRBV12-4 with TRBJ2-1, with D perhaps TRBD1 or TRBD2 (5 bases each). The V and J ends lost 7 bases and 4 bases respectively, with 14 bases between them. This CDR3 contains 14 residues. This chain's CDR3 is CASTSLGAYNEQFF. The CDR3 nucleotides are TGTGCCAGCACCTCGCTCGGGGCATACAATGAGCAGTTCTTC.

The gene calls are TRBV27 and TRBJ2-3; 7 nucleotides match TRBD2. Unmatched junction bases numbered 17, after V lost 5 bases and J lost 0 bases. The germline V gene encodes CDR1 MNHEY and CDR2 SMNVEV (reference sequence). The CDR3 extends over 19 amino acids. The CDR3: CASSPTSHPRLASTDTQYF. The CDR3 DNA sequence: TGTGCCAGCAGTCCGACCTCCCATCCAAGACTAGCAAGCACAGATACGCAGTATTTT.

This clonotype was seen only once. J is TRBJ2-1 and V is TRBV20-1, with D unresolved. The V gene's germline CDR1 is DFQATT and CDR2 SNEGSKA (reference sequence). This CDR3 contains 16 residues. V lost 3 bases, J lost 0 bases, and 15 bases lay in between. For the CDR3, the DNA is TGCAGTGCTAGTCCCCCCCTGCGTGGCTCCTACAATGAGCAGTTCTTC. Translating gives CSASPPLRGSYNEQFF.

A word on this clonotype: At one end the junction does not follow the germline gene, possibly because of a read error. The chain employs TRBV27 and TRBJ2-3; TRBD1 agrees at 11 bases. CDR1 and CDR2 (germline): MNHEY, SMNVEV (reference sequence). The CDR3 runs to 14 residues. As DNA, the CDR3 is TGCGCCAGCAGCCCTGGGACAGGGGGAGATACGCAGTATTTT. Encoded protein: CASSPGTGGDTQYF.

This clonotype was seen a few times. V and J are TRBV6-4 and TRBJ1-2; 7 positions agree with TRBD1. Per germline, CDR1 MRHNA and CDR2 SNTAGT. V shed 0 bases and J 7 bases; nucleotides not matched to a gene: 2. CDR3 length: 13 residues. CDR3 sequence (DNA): TGTGCCAGCAGTGACTCCACAGGGGTTGGCTACACCTTC. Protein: CASSDSTGVGYTF.